This T cell receptor beta chain was retrieved from a study of blood T cell repertoires in COVID-19. In the study overall: In each case, the material was cDNA or gDNA derived from T cells, B-cell-depleted T cells, or PBMCs.

Patients at the Seattle site were enrolled during active infection and followed longitudinally. CDR3 size: 13 residues. V was shortened by 0 bases and J by 7 bases, with 10 bases between the two germline ends. The germline V gene has CDR1 KGHSH and CDR2 LQKENI. In the authors' workflow: Amplification of reference gene primers was used by the study to estimate nucleated cell counts. The method was immunoSEQ multiplex PCR; TCRdb's version includes in-frame clones alone and lacks a portion of them. That table furnishes V, J and clone size, whereas the DNA furnished D and trimming. The table lists 130,000 to 150,000 clones, 70% to 80% of them singletons, with less than 5% in the top ten.

Sequencing was carried out using peripheral blood. The sequence was obtained from a woman in her seventies with COVID-19, enrolled during active disease. The gene calls are TRBV18 and TRBJ2-7, with D unresolved. CDR3 sequence: CASSPPGVGEQYF. The CDR3 DNA reads TGTGCCAGCTCACCACCGGGTGTCGGGGAGCAGTACTTC.